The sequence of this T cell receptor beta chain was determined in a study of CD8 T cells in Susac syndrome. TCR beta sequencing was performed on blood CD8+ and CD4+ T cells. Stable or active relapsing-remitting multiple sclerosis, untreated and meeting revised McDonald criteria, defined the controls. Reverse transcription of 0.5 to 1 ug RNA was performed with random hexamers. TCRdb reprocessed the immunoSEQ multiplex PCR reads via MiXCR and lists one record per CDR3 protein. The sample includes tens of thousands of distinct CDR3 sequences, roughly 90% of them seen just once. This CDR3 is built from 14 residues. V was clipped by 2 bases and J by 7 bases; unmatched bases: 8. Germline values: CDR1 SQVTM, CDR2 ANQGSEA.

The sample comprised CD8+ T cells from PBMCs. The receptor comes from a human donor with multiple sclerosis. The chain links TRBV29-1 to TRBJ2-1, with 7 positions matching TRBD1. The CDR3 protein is CSVEHRAGGNEQFF. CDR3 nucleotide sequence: TGCAGCGTTGAACACAGGGCAGGGGGAAATGAGCAGTTCTTC.